What follows are 20 T cell receptor beta chains derived from one specimen sequenced in a study of T cell repertoires in cytomegalovirus infection. TCRdb recomputed calls from the reads with MiXCR, one row per CDR3 protein. The sample contains approximately 500,000 distinct CDR3 sequences, around 30% of which appear only once. Their target antigens are unknown. This sample comprised cultured PBMCs, obtained from culture after CMV antigen stimulation. The receptors were gathered from a human donor in good health (CMV status not recorded). Some clones in this sample may be carry-over from other donors' samples.

This rearrangement joins TRBV7-9 to TRBJ1-2; D is ambiguous. The CDR3 spans 12 residues. The V gene lost 5 bases and the J gene lost 2 bases, with 6 bases spanning the gap. Germline CDR1 and CDR2: SEHNR and FQNEAQ (reference sequence). For the CDR3, the DNA is TGTGCCAGCAGCCCTGAGAACTATGGCTACACCTTC. It codes for CASSPENYGYTF.

V and J are TRBV10-3 and TRBJ2-5; 9 nucleotides line up with TRBD1. The trim removed 3 bases at V and 5 bases at J, leaving 16 bases unmatched. The CDR3 runs to 18 residues. Looked up from germline, CDR1 is ENHRY and CDR2 is SYGVKD. CDR3 protein: CAISDTTGGVMSSETQYF. CDR3 nucleotides: TGTGCCATCAGTGATACCACAGGGGGCGTGATGAGTTCGGAGACCCAGTACTTC.

This clonotype was seen a handful of times. The rearrangement links TRBV7-8 to TRBJ2-7; D gene ambiguous. The V and J ends lost 4 bases and 0 bases respectively, with 10 bases between them. Germline V gene sequence: CDR1 SGHVS, CDR2 FQNEAQ. The CDR3 sequence is 14 residues long. The CDR3 DNA is TGTGCCAGCAGCTCGACGACGGCCTCCTACGAGCAGTACTTC. This sequence encodes CASSSTTASYEQYF.

This clonotype has more than one count but fewer than ten. The J gene is TRBJ2-5, the V gene TRBV6-2 or TRBV6-3; D unclear. CDR1 is MNHEY, CDR2 SVGEGT, per germline. The length of the CDR3 is 13 residues. The V end was cut by 5 bases, the J end by 0 bases, with 7 bases between. The CDR3: CASSPHNQETQYF. The CDR3 region has the DNA TGTGCCAGCAGTCCTCACAACCAAGAGACCCAGTACTTC.

The V gene is TRBV6-5, the J gene TRBJ1-3; D unclear. CDR1 is MNHEY and CDR2 is SVGAGI in the germline V gene. V was cut by 1 base and J by 0 bases, with 7 bases left in between. This CDR3 is 15 amino acids long. The CDR3 DNA is TGTGCCAGCAGTTACTTACCGAGCTCTGGAAACACCATATATTTT. Its protein is CASSYLPSSGNTIYF.

The genes are TRBV20-1 and TRBJ2-5, with D maybe TRBD2 (6 bases). V lost 6 bases, J lost 8 bases, and 13 bases lay in between. This CDR3 region has 11 residues. Germline values: CDR1 DFQATT, CDR2 SNEGSKA (reference sequence). CDR3 residues: CSAGPGGTQYF. CDR3 DNA sequence: TGCAGTGCGGGTCCCGGGGGAACCCAGTACTTC.

The chain recombines TRBV23-1 with TRBJ2-7; D possibly corresponds to TRBD1 (6 bases). TRBV23-1 is an ORF, with its function uncertain. CDR3 length equals 17 residues. The ends were cut back, 0 bases at V and 3 bases at J, with 18 bases in the middle. In DNA form, the CDR3 reads TGCGCCAGCAGTCAATCGGCAGGGGCCCAATTAAGCTACGAGCAGTACGTC. Amino acids: CASSQSAGAQLSYEQYV.

This chain links TRBV11-2 with TRBJ1-3; 12 bases map to TRBD1. After removal of 6 bases from V and 4 bases from J, the junction contained 7 bases not matched to a gene. The CDR3 covers 16 residues. Per the germline V gene, CDR1 is SGHAT and CDR2 is FQNNGV. CDR3 sequence (DNA): TGTGCCAGCAGGCTCCCGGGACAGGGGGCCGGAAACACCATATATTTT. Translated, it gives CASRLPGQGAGNTIYF.

This clonotype occurred many times. J is TRBJ1-4 and V is TRBV7-2; 12 nucleotides align to TRBD1. The CDR3 length is 17 residues. The germline CDR1 and CDR2 sequences are SGHTA and FQGNSA. V trimming: 1 base; J trimming: 7 bases; junction bases outside the gene matches: 7. The CDR3 DNA sequence: TGTGCCAGCAGCTTAGTGGGACAGGGGGCTGTAGGTGAAAAACTGTTTTTT. Residues: CASSLVGQGAVGEKLFF.

The CDR3 reads CASSPGDAQETQYF. CDR3 DNA sequence: TGTGCCAGCAGCCCGGGTGACGCTCAAGAGACCCAGTACTTC. The chain couples TRBV5-4 to TRBJ2-5; D is uncertain. The CDR3 covers 14 residues. V lost 4 bases and J lost 2, with 12 bases in between. Germline V gene sequence: CDR1 SGHNT, CDR2 YYREEE (reference sequence).

There are a few counts of this clonotype. In nucleotides, the CDR3 is TGTGCCAGCAGCTTAGGGCCTAGCGGGTCCTCCAAAAACATTCAGTACTTC. Translating it yields CASSLGPSGSSKNIQYF. This chain connects TRBV7-2 to TRBJ2-4; 8 nucleotides align to TRBD2. The CDR3 runs to 17 residues. Germline-derived CDR1 and CDR2 are SGHTA and FQGNSA. The junction had 7 bases not matched to a gene; V was cut back by 1 base and J by 2 bases.

This chain links TRBV28 with TRBJ1-5; D uncertain. Germline V CDR1 and CDR2: MDHEN, SYDVKM. This CDR3 contains 12 residues. Deletions cut 7 bases from V and 5 bases from J, with 9 bases between. The CDR3 protein is CASTLEDQPQHF. DNA of the CDR3: TGTGCCAGCACCCTTGAGGATCAGCCCCAGCATTTT.

This clonotype was seen more than once but under ten times. This chain joins TRBV11-2 and TRBJ1-4; no firm D call. Per the germline V gene, CDR1 is SGHAT and CDR2 is FQNNGV. This CDR3 contains 13 residues. The V gene lost 4 bases and the J gene lost 10 bases, with 13 bases spanning the gap. Here the CDR3 reads CASSSGLSGKLFF. The CDR3 DNA reads TGTGCCAGCAGCTCCGGTCTCTCTGGAAAACTGTTTTTT.

The genes are TRBV28 and TRBJ2-7, with 8 bases lining up with TRBD2. Germline values: CDR1 MDHEN, CDR2 SYDVKM. Trimming at V came to 6 bases and at J to 4 bases, leaving 14 bases not matched to a gene. There are 16 residues in the CDR3. The CDR3 region is CASRRPSREEGYEQYF. The CDR3 region has the DNA TGTGCCAGCAGACGCCCATCGCGGGAGGAGGGTTACGAGCAGTACTTC.

The genes are TRBV4-1 and TRBJ2-3; D possibly uses TRBD1 or TRBD2 (5 bases each). V gave up 1 base and J gave up 5 bases, with 13 bases separating them. The CDR3 contains 15 residues. CDR1 and CDR2 from the germline V gene are MGHRA and YSYEKL. The chain's CDR3 is CASSQGTHGGDTQYF. CDR3 sequence (DNA): TGCGCCAGCAGCCAAGGGACCCATGGGGGAGATACGCAGTATTTT.

The chain is built from TRBV19 and TRBJ2-3; 10 bases are a match to TRBD2. J was trimmed by 5 bases and V by 4 bases; bases with no gene match: 6. The CDR3 length is 15 residues. Germline V gives CDR1 LNHDA, CDR2 SQIVND (reference sequence). The CDR3 bases are TGTGCCAGTAGTAAGCTAGCGGGAGAAGGAGATACGCAGTATTTT. Protein sequence: CASSKLAGEGDTQYF. The entire variable domain, with the rest obtained from reference TRBV19 and TRBJ2-3, is as follows: DGGITQSPKYLFRKEGQNVTLSCEQNLNHDAMYWYRQDPGQGLRLIYYSQIVNDFQKGDIAEGYSVSREKKESFPLTVTSAQKNPTAFYLCASSKLAGEGDTQYFGPGTRLTVL.

This clonotype occurred many times. The gene calls are TRBV28 and TRBJ2-7, with D possibly matching TRBD1 (6 bases). CDR1 and CDR2 from the germline V gene are MDHEN and SYDVKM. Trimming pared 7 bases from V and 0 bases from J, leaving 19 bases between. The CDR3 spans 16 residues. CDR3 amino acids: CASMAGAATNSYEQYF. In DNA, the CDR3 is TGTGCCAGCATGGCAGGGGCCGCAACCAACTCCTACGAGCAGTACTTC.

This clonotype was seen more than once but under ten times. This sequence joins TRBV24-1 and TRBJ2-4; D gene ambiguous. Germline values: CDR1 KGHDR, CDR2 SFDVKD. V lost 2 bases and J 6 bases, leaving 4 bases between the germline ends. The CDR3 length is 12 residues. CDR3: CATSDSANIQYF. CDR3 nucleotide sequence: TGTGCCACCAGTGATTCAGCAAACATTCAGTACTTC.

This clonotype turned up a few times. The chain employs TRBV4-1 and TRBJ2-1, with D possibly TRBD1 on 5 matching bases. In germline, CDR1 is MGHRA, CDR2 YSYEKL. Between the trimmed V and J ends, which lost 0 bases and 0 bases, there was a span of 12 bases. The CDR3 runs 17 residues. CDR3 nucleotides: TGCGCCAGCAGCCAAGAGGGGCCCACCTCCTCCTACAATGAGCAGTTCTTC. It codes for CASSQEGPTSSYNEQFF.

V gene TRBV11-2 combines with J gene TRBJ1-1; 7 bases are shared with TRBD1. J gave up 1 base and V 3 bases, and 8 bases lay outside the gene matches. The germline V gene encodes CDR1 SGHAT and CDR2 FQNNGV. The CDR3 extends over 16 amino acids. The CDR3 DNA sequence: TGTGCCAGCAGCTTTCGCCCCGGGACAGAGAACACTGAAGCTTTCTTT. Its translation is CASSFRPGTENTEAFF. Together with reference TRBV11-2 and TRBJ1-1, the CDR3 gives the full variable domain: EAGVAQSPRYKIIEKRQSVAFWCNPISGHATLYWYQQILGQGPKLLIQFQNNGVVDDSQLPKDRFSAERLKGVDSTLKIQPAKLEDSAVYLCASSFRPGTENTEAFFGQGTRLTVV.